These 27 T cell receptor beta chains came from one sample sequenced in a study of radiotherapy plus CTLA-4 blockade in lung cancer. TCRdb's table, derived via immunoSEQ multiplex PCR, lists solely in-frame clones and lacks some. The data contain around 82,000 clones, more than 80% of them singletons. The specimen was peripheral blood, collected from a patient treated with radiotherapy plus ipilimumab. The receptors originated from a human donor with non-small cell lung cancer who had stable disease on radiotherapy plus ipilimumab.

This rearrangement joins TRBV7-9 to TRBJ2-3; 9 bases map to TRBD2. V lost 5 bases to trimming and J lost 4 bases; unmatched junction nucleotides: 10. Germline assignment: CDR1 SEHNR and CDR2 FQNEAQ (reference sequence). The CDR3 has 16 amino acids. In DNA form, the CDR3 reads TGTGCCAGCAGCGCGAAGGGGCGGGGGGGAGCAGATACGCAGTATTTT. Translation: CASSAKGRGGADTQYF.

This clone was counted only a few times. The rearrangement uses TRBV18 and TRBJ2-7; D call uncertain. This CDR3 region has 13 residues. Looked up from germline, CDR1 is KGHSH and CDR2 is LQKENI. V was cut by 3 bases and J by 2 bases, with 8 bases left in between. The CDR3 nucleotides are TGTGCCAGCTCACCGGTAGGTGCCTACGAGCAGTACTTC. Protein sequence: CASSPVGAYEQYF.

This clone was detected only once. The CDR3 region is CATSPSQVGGYEQYF. CDR3 in DNA: TGTGCCACCAGCCCGAGCCAGGTGGGGGGCTACGAGCAGTACTTC. The rearrangement uses TRBV15 and TRBJ2-5; weak D call: TRBD2 (6 bases). Gene TRBJ2-7 matches the end of the DNA better, so the J call may be wrong. The germline gives CDR1 LNHNV, CDR2 YYDKDF (reference sequence). This CDR3 has 15 amino acids.

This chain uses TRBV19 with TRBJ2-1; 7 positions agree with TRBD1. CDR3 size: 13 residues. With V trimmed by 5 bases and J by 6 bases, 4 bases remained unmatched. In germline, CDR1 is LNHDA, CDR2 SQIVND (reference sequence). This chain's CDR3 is CASSPDRANEQFF. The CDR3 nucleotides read TGTGCCAGTAGTCCCGACAGGGCCAATGAGCAGTTCTTC.

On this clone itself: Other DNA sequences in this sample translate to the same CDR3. The CDR3 sequence: CAWSVRSQETQYF. CDR3 bases: TGTGCCTGGAGTGTACGTAGCCAAGAGACCCAGTACTTC. The J gene is TRBJ2-5, the V gene TRBV30; the D is unclear. This CDR3 is built from 13 residues. CDR1 and CDR2 (germline): GTSNPN, SVGIG (reference sequence). V was trimmed by 0 bases and J by 1 base, leaving 6 bases between them.

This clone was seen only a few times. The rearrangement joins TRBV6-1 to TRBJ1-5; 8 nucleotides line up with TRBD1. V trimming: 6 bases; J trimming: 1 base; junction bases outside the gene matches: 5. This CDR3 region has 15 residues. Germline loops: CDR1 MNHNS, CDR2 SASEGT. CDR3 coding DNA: TGTGCCAGCAGCCGACAGGGGACGAGCAATCAGCCCCAGCATTTT. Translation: CASSRQGTSNQPQHF.

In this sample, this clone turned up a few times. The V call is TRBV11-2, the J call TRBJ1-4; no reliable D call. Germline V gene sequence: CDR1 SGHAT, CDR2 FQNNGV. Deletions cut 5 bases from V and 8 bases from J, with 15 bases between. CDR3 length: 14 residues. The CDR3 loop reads CASSPSPGQEKLFF. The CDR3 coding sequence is TGTGCCAGCAGCCCCAGTCCGGGCCAAGAAAAACTGTTTTTT.

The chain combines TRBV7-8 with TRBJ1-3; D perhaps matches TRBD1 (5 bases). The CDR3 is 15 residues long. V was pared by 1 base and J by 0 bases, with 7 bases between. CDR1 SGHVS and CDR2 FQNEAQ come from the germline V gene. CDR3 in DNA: TGTGCCAGCAGCTTAGGACAGAGCTCTGGAAACACCATATATTTT. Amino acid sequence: CASSLGQSSGNTIYF.

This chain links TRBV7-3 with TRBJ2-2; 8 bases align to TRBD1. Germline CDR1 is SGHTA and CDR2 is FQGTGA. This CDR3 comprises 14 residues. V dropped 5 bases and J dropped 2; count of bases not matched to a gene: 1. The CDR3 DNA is TGTGCCAGCAGCCCAGGGGGCAACACCGGGGAGCTGTTTTTT. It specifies CASSPGGNTGELFF.

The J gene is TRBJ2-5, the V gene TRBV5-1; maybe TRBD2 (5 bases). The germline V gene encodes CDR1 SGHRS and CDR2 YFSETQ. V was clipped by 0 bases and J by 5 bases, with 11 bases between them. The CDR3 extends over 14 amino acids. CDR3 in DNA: TGCGCCAGCAGCTTGGCCGCCGGGGAGGAGACCCAGTACTTC. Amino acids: CASSLAAGEETQYF.

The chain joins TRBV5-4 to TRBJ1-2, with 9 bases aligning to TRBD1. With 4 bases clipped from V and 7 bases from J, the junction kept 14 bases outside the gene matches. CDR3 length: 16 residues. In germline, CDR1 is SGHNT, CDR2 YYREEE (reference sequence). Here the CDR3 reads CASSHPIGQGPTGYTF. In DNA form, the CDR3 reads TGTGCCAGCAGCCACCCCATTGGACAGGGGCCCACTGGCTACACCTTC.

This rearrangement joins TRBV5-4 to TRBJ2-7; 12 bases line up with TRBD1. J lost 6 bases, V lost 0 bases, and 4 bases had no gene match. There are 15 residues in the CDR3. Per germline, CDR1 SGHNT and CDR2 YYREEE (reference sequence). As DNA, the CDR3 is TGTGCCAGCAGCTTGGAGGGACAGGGGGCAATCGAGCAGTACTTC. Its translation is CASSLEGQGAIEQYF.

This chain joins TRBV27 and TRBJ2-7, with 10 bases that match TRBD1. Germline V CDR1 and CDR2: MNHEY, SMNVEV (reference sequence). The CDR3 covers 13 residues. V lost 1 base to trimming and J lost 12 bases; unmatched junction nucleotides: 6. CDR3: CASSLWDRGWTYF. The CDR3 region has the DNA TGTGCCAGCAGTTTATGGGACAGGGGCTGGACGTACTTC.

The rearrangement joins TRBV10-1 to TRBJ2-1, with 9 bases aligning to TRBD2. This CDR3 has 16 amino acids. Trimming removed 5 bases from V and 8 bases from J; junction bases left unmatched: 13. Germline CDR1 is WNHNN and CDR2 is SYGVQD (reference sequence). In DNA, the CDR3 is TGCGCCAGCAGTACCGGTAGCGGGGGAACCTTACATGAGCAGTTCTTC. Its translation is CASSTGSGGTLHEQFF.

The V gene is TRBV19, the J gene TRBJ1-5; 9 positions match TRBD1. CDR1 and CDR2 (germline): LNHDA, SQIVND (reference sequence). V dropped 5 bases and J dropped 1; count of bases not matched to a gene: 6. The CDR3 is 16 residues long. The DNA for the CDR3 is TGTGCCAGTAGTCTACGGACAGGGGAGAGCAATCAGCCCCAGCATTTT. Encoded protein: CASSLRTGESNQPQHF.

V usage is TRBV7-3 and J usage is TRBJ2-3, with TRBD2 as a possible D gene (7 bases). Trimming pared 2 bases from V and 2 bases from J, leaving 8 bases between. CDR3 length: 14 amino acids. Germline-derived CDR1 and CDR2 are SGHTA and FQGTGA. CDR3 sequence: CASSLGGATDTQYF. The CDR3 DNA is TGTGCCAGCAGCTTAGGGGGGGCCACAGATACGCAGTATTTT.

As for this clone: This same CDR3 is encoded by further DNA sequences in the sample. The CDR3 DNA sequence: TGCGCCAGCAGCTTGACTAGCGGGAGCTCCTACAATGAGCAGTTCTTC. Protein product: CASSLTSGSSYNEQFF. The chain employs TRBV5-1 and TRBJ2-1; 11 positions agree with TRBD2. Trimming took 1 base from V and 0 from J; bases not matched to a gene: 0. CDR1 and CDR2 from the germline V gene are SGHRS and YFSETQ. This CDR3 has 16 amino acids.

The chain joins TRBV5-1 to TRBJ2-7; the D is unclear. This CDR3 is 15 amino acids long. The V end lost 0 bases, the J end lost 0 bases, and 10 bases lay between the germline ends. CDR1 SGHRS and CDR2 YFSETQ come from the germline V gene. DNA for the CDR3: TGCGCCAGCAGCTTGGTGTCCGGCGCCTCCTACGAGCAGTACTTC. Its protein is CASSLVSGASYEQYF.

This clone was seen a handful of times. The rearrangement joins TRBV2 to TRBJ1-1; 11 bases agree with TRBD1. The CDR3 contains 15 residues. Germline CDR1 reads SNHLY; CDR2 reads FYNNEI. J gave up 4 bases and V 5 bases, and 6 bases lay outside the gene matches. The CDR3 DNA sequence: TGTGCCAGCAGTCACCCCGGGACAGGGGGCACTGAAGCTTTCTTT. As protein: CASSHPGTGGTEAFF.

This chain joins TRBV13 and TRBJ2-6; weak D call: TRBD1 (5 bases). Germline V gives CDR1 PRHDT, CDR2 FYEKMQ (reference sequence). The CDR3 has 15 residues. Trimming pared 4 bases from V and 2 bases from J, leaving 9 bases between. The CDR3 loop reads CASSSRVAGANVLTF. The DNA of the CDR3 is TGTGCCAGCAGCTCCAGGGTAGCTGGGGCCAACGTCCTGACTTTC. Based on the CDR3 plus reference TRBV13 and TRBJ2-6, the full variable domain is AAGVIQSPRHLIKEKRETATLKCYPIPRHDTVYWYQQGPGQDPQFLISFYEKMQSDKGSIPDRFSAQQFSDYHSELNMSSLELGDSALYFCASSSRVAGANVLTFGAGSRLTVL.

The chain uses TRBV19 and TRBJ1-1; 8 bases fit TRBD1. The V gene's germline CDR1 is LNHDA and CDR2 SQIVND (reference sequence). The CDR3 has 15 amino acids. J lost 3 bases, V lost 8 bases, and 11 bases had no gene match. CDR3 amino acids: CASSTGGGSYTEAFF. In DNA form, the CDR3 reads TGTGCCAGTTCAACAGGGGGAGGTTCTTACACTGAAGCTTTCTTT.

The CDR3 coding sequence is TGTGCCAGCAGTTTACTGGCGGAGGACTACGAGCAGTACTTC. Protein sequence: CASSLLAEDYEQYF. The chain couples TRBV28 to TRBJ2-7; possibly TRBD2 for D (5 bases). The CDR3 loop spans 14 amino acids. Germline values: CDR1 MDHEN, CDR2 SYDVKM. Trimming left V 2 bases short and J 3 bases short, with 11 bases between.

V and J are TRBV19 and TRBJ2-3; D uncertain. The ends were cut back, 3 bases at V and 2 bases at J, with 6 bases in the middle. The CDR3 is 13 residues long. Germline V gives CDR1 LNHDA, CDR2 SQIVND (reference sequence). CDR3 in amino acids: CASSIGTTDTQYF. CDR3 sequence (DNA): TGTGCCAGTAGTATCGGAACCACAGATACGCAGTATTTT.

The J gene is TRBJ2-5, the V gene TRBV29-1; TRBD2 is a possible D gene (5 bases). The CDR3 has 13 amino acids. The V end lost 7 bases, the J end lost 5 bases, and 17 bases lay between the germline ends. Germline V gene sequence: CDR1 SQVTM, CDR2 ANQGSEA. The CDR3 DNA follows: TGCAGCGCCTCTAGGGCGACGGGGGAGACCCAGTACTTC. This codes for CSASRATGETQYF. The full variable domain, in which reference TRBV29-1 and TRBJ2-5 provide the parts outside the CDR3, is SAVISQKPSRDICQRGTSLTIQCQVDSQVTMMFWYRQQPGQSLTLIATANQGSEATYESGFVIDKFPISRPNLTFSTLTVSNMSPEDSSIYLCSASRATGETQYFGPGTRLLVL.

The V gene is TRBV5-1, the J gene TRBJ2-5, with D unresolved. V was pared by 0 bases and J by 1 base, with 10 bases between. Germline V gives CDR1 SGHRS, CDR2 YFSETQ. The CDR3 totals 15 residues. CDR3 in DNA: TGCGCCAGCAGCTTGGCCATGACCAGCCAAGAGACCCAGTACTTC. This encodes CASSLAMTSQETQYF.

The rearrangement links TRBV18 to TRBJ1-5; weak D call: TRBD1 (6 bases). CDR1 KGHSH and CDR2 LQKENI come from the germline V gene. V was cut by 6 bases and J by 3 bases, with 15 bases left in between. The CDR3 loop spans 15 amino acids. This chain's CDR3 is CASSQNTGINQPQHF. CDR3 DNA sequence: TGTGCCAGCTCCCAGAACACAGGGATCAATCAGCCCCAGCATTTT.

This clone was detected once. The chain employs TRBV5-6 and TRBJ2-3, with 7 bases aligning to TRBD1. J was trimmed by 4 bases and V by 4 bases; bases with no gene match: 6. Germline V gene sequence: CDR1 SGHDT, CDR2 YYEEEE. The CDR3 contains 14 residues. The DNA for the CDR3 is TGTGCCAGCAGCCGGGACAGCAGGGCAGATACGCAGTATTTT. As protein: CASSRDSRADTQYF. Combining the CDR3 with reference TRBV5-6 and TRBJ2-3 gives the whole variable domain DAGVTQSPTHLIKTRGQQVTLRCSPKSGHDTVSWYQQALGQGPQFIFQYYEEEERQRGNFPDRFSGHQFPNYSSELNVNALLLGDSALYLCASSRDSRADTQYFGPGTRLTVL.